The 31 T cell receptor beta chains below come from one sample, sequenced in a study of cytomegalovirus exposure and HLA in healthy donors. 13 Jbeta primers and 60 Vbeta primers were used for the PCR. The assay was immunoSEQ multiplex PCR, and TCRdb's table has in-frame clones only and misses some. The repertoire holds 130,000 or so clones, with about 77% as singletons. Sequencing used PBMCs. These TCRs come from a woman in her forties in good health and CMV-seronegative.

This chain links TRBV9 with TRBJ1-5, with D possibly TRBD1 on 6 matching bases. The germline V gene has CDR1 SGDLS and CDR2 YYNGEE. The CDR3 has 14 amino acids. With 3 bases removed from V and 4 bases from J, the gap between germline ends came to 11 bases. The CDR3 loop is CASSGGPQNQPQHF. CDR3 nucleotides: TGTGCCAGCAGCGGGGGGCCTCAGAATCAGCCCCAGCATTTT. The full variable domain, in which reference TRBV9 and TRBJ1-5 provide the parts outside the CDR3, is DSGVTQTPKHLITATGQRVTLRCSPRSGDLSVYWYQQSLDQGLQFLIQYYNGEERAKGNILERFSAQQFPDLHSELNLSSLELGDSALYFCASSGGPQNQPQHFGDGTRLSIL.

CDR3 region: CASSPNSGPGANVLTF. CDR3 bases: TGTGCCAGCAGTCCTAATTCAGGGCCCGGGGCCAACGTCCTGACTTTC. The J gene is TRBJ2-6, the V gene TRBV27; D might be TRBD1 (5 bases). In germline, CDR1 is MNHEY, CDR2 SMNVEV (reference sequence). The CDR3 contains 16 residues. Trimming took 5 bases from V and 4 from J, leaving 15 bases between them.

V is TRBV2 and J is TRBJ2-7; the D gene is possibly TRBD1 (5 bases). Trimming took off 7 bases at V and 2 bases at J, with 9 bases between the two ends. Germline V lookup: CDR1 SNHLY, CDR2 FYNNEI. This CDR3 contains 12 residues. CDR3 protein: CASIRVPYEQYF. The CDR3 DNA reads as TGTGCCAGCATCAGGGTTCCCTACGAGCAGTACTTC.

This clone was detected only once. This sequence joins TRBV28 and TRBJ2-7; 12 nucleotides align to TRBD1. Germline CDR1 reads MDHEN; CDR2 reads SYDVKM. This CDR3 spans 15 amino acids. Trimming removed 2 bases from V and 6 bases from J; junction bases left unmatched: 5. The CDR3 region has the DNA TGTGCCAGCAGTTTAGGGGGACAGGGGGCTTCCGAGCAGTACTTC. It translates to CASSLGGQGASEQYF.

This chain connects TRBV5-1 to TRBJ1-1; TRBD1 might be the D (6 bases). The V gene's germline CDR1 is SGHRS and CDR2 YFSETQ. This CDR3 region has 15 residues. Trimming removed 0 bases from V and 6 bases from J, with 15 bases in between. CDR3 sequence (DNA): TGCGCCAGCAGCTTGGACAGGGTGCCTGGCTCTGAAGCTTTCTTT. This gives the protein CASSLDRVPGSEAFF.

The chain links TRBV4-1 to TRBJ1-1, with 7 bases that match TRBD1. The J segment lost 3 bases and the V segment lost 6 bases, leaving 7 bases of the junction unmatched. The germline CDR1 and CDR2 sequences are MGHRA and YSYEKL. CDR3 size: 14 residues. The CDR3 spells CASSRSGTDTEAFF. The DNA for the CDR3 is TGCGCCAGCAGTCGTTCCGGGACAGACACTGAAGCTTTCTTT.

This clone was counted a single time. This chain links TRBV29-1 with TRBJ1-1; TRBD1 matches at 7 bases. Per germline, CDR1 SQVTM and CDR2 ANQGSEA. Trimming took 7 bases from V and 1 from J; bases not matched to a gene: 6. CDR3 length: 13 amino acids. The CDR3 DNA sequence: TGCAGCGCTATGGGACAGCAGAACACTGAAGCTTTCTTT. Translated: CSAMGQQNTEAFF. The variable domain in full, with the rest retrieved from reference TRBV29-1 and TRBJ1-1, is SAVISQKPSRDICQRGTSLTIQCQVDSQVTMMFWYRQQPGQSLTLIATANQGSEATYESGFVIDKFPISRPNLTFSTLTVSNMSPEDSSIYLCSAMGQQNTEAFFGQGTRLTVV.

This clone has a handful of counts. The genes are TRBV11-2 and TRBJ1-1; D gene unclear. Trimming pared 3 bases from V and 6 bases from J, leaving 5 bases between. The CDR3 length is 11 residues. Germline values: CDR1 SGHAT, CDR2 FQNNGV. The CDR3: CASSFGSEAFF. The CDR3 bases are TGTGCCAGCAGCTTCGGGTCTGAAGCTTTCTTT.

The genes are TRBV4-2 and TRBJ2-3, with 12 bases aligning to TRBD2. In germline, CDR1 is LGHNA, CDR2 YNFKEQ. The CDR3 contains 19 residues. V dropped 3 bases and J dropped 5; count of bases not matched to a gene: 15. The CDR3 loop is CASSHPLYEASGGVDTQYF. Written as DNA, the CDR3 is TGTGCCAGCAGCCACCCACTCTATGAGGCTAGCGGGGGGGTAGATACGCAGTATTTT.

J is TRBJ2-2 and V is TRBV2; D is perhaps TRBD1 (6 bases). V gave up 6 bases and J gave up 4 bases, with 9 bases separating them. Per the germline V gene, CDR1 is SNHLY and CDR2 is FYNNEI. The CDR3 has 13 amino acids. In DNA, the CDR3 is TGTGCCAGCAGAGGGGGATTCACCGGGGAGCTGTTTTTT. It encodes CASRGGFTGELFF.

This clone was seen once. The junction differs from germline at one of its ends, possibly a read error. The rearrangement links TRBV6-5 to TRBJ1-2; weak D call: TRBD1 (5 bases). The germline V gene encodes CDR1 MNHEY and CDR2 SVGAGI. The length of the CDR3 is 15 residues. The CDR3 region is CASSSSGRSKYGYTF. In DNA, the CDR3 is TGTGCCAGCAGTTCTTCAGGGCGTTCTAAGTATGGCTACACCTTC.

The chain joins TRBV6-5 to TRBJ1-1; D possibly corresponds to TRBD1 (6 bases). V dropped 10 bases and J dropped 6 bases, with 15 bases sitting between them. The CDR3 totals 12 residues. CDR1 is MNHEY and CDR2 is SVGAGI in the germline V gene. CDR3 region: CATGSGGPEAFF. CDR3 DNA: TGTGCCACCGGTTCGGGGGGCCCTGAAGCTTTCTTT.

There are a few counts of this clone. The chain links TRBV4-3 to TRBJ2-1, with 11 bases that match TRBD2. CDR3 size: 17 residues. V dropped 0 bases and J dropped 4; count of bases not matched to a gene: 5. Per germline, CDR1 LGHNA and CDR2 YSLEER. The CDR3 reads CASSQDSPSGGYNEQFF. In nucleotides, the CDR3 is TGCGCCAGCAGCCAAGATTCGCCTAGCGGGGGGTACAATGAGCAGTTCTTC.

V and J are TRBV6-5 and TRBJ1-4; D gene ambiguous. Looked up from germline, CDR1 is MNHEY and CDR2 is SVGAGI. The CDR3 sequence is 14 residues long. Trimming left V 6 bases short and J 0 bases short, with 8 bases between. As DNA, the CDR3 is TGTGCCAGCAGCGGGGTTACAACTAATGAAAAACTGTTTTTT. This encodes CASSGVTTNEKLFF.

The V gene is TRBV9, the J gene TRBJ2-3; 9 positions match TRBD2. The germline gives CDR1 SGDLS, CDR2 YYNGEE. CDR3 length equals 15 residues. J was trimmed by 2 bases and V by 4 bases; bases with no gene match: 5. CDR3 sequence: CASSPGTSFTDTQYF. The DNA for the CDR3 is TGTGCCAGCAGCCCCGGGACTAGCTTCACAGATACGCAGTATTTT. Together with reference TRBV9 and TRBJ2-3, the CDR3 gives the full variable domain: DSGVTQTPKHLITATGQRVTLRCSPRSGDLSVYWYQQSLDQGLQFLIQYYNGEERAKGNILERFSAQQFPDLHSELNLSSLELGDSALYFCASSPGTSFTDTQYFGPGTRLTVL.

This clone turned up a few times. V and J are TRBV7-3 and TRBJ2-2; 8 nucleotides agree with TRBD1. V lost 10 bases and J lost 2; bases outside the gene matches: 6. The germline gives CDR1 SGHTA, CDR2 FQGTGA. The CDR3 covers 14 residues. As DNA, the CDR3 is TGTGCCACAACCCAGGGGGCTAACACCGGGGAGCTGTTTTTT. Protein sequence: CATTQGANTGELFF.

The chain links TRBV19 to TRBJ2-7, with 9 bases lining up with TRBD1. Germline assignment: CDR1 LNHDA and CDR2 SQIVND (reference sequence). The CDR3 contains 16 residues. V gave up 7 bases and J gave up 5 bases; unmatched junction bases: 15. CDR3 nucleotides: TGTGCCAGTACCTTCTCGGCCCGGACAGGGGCCCACGAGCAGTACTTC. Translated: CASTFSARTGAHEQYF.

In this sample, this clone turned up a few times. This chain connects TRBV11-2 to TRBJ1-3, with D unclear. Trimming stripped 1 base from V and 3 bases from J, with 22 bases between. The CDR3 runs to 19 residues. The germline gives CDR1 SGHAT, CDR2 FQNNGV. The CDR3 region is CASSLGGGGSLRSGNTIYF. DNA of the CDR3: TGTGCCAGCAGCTTAGGAGGTGGAGGGAGCCTAAGGAGTGGAAACACCATATATTTT.

The CDR3 sequence: CASSPTGAGANVLTF. CDR3 nucleotide sequence: TGTGCCAGCAGTCCTACAGGGGCTGGGGCCAACGTCCTGACTTTC. This sequence joins TRBV28 and TRBJ2-6; 7 bases are a match to TRBD1. The J segment lost 2 bases and the V segment lost 5 bases, leaving 3 bases of the junction unmatched. The CDR3 has 15 residues. The germline V gene has CDR1 MDHEN and CDR2 SYDVKM.

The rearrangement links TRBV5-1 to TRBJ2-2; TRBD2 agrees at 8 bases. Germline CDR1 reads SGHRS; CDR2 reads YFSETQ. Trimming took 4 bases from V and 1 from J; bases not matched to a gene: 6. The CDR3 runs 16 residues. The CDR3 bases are TGCGCCAGCAGCCAGGCGGGGGGTTTGAACACCGGGGAGCTGTTTTTT. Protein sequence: CASSQAGGLNTGELFF.

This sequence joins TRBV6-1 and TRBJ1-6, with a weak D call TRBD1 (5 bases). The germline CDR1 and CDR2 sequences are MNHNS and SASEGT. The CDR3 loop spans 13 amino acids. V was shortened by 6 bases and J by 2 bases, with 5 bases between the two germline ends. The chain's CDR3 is CASRDTYNSPLHF. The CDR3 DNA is TGTGCCAGCAGGGACACCTATAATTCACCCCTCCACTTT.

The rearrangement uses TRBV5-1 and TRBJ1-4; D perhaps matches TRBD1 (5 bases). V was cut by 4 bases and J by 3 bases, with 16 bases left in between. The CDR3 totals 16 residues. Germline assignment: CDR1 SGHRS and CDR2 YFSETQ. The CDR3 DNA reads TGCGCCAGCAGCCGAACCTACGCGGGGGCTAATGAAAAACTGTTTTTT. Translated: CASSRTYAGANEKLFF.

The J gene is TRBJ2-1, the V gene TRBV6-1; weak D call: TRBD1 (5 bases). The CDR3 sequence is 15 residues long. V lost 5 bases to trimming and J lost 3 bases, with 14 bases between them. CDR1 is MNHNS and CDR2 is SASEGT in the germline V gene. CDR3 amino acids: CASSNTGPIYNEQFF. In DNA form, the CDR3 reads TGTGCCAGCAGTAATACAGGCCCTATCTACAATGAGCAGTTCTTC.

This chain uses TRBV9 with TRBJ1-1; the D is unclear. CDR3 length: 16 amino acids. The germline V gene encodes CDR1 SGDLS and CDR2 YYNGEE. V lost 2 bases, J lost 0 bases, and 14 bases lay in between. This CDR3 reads CASSVTAGGMNTEAFF. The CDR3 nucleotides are TGTGCCAGCAGCGTCACGGCGGGCGGAATGAACACTGAAGCTTTCTTT.

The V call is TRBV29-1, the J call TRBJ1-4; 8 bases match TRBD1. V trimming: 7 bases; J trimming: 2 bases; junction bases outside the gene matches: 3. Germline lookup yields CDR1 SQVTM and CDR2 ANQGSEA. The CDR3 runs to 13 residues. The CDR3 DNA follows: TGCAGCGGTCGACAGGGGACTAATGAAAAACTGTTTTTT. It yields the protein CSGRQGTNEKLFF.

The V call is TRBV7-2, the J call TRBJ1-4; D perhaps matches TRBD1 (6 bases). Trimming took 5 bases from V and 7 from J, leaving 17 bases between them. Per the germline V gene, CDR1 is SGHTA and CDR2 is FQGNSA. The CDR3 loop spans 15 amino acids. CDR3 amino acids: CASSKNRVVGEKLFF. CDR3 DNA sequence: TGTGCCAGCAGCAAAAACAGGGTAGTAGGTGAAAAACTGTTTTTT.

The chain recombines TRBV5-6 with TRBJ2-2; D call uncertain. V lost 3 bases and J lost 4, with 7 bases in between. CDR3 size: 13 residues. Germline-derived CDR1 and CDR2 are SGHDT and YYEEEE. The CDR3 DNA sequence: TGTGCCAGCAGCTCCCTTGTCACCGGGGAGCTGTTTTTT. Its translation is CASSSLVTGELFF.

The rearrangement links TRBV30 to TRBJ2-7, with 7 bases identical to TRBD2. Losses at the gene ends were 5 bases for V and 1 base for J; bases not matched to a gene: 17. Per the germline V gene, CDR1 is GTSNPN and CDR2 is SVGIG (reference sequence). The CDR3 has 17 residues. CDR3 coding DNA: TGTGCCTGGGTGGGGGGGGAGGAGGCAGAACGATCCTACGAGCAGTACTTC. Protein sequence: CAWVGGEEAERSYEQYF.

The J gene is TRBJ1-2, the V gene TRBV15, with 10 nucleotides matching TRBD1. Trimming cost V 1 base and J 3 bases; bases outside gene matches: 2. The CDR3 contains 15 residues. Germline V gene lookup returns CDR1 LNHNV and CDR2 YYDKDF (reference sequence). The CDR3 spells CATSRATGGHYGYTF. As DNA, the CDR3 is TGTGCCACCAGCAGAGCGACAGGGGGCCACTATGGCTACACCTTC.

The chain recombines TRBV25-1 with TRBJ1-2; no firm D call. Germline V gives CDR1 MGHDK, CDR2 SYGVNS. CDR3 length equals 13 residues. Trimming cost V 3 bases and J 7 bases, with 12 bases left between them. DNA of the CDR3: TGTGCCAGCAGTGATGCAGGTCTGTGTGGCTACACCTTC. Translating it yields CASSDAGLCGYTF.

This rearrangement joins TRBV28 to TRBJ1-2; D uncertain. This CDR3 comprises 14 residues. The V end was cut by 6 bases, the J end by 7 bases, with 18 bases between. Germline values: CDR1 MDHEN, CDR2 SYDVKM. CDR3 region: CASRLPLSGSGYTF. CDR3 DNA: TGTGCCAGCAGACTGCCCCTATCGGGGTCTGGCTACACCTTC.